What follows are 32 T cell receptor beta chains derived from one specimen sequenced in a study of T cell clones after liver transplantation (dated by TCRdb to between 2018 and 2021). The receptor library was made with the immunoSEQ multiplex PCR assay. The table was pulled from immuneACCESS by TCRdb, which kept in-frame rearrangements only. Such tables lose some clones; where checked, under half of the loss comes from unresolved V genes, and the rest has no known cause. In this sample the table shows around 97,000 clones, 80% to 90% of which occur a single time. The ten largest clones represent around 3% of the sample. The specimen comprised CD4+ T cells from blood, sampled approximately 4 years after liver transplant. The receptor source for this set is a human patient who received a liver transplant. Some T cells seen after a transplant may have their origin in the graft donor.

The CDR3 protein is CASSLAGGNYGYTF. The CDR3 coding sequence is TGTGCCAGCAGCTTAGCTGGGGGCAACTATGGCTACACCTTC. The chain employs TRBV7-2 and TRBJ1-2, with TRBD1 as a possible D gene (6 bases). Trimming pared 0 bases from V and 2 bases from J, leaving 7 bases between. CDR3 length: 14 residues. In germline, CDR1 is SGHTA, CDR2 FQGNSA.

V gene TRBV11-3 combines with J gene TRBJ2-5, with 10 bases identical to TRBD2. The CDR3 runs to 15 residues. V dropped 5 bases and J dropped 3; count of bases not matched to a gene: 6. CDR1 and CDR2 (germline): SGHNT, YENEEA. Here the CDR3 DNA reads TGTGCCAGCAGCCCGACTAGCGGGCCAGAAGAGACCCAGTACTTC. It translates to CASSPTSGPEETQYF.

The CDR3 DNA follows: TGTGCCAGCATCACACTAACGGGGTACGAGCAGTACTTC. It codes for CASITLTGYEQYF. The chain couples TRBV5-5 to TRBJ2-7; D possibly corresponds to TRBD2 (5 bases). V was shortened by 6 bases and J by 4 bases, with 14 bases between the two germline ends. The germline V gene encodes CDR1 SGHKS and CDR2 YYEKEE (reference sequence). The length of the CDR3 is 13 residues.

The gene calls are TRBV27 and TRBJ2-5; TRBD2 agrees at 9 bases. Germline CDR1 reads MNHEY; CDR2 reads SMNVEV (reference sequence). Losses at the gene ends were 2 bases for V and 5 bases for J; bases not matched to a gene: 12. CDR3 size: 17 residues. For the CDR3, the DNA is TGTGCCAGCAGTTTAAAGAAGCGGGGCGGGGGGGCGGAGACCCAGTACTTC. Translated, it gives CASSLKKRGGGAETQYF.

This chain links TRBV19 with TRBJ2-1; no clear D gene. The V end lost 3 bases, the J end lost 0 bases, and 6 bases lay between the germline ends. The CDR3 is 14 amino acids. In germline, CDR1 is LNHDA, CDR2 SQIVND (reference sequence). CDR3 amino acids: CASSMMSSYNEQFF. CDR3 nucleotide sequence: TGTGCCAGTAGTATGATGAGCTCCTACAATGAGCAGTTCTTC.

The chain employs TRBV7-3 and TRBJ2-5, with D unresolved. Germline CDR1 is SGHTA and CDR2 is FQGTGA. V lost 4 bases and J lost 0, with 6 bases in between. The CDR3 sequence is 13 residues long. Written as DNA, the CDR3 is TGTGCCAGCAGCTACATCGACCAAGAGACCCAGTACTTC. This codes for CASSYIDQETQYF.

The genes are TRBV10-3 and TRBJ1-2; D is unclear. The CDR3 contains 14 residues. The ends were cut back, 3 bases at V and 4 bases at J, with 12 bases in the middle. Germline CDR1 is ENHRY and CDR2 is SYGVKD. The CDR3 loop is CAISDKGWGYGYTF. In nucleotides, the CDR3 is TGTGCCATCAGTGATAAAGGATGGGGCTATGGCTACACCTTC.

The chain uses TRBV5-6 and TRBJ1-1; TRBD1 might be the D (5 bases). Trimming removed 0 bases at V and 1 base at J, with 7 bases between. CDR1 is SGHDT and CDR2 is YYEEEE in the germline V gene. This CDR3 region has 14 residues. CDR3 coding DNA: TGTGCCAGCAGCTTGGCCGGGGGGAACACTGAAGCTTTCTTT. It translates to CASSLAGGNTEAFF.

This clone was recorded only once. The chain couples TRBV5-1 to TRBJ1-1; 7 bases are shared with TRBD1. After removal of 1 base from V and 0 bases from J, the junction contained 9 bases not matched to a gene. CDR3 length: 17 amino acids. Germline CDR1 and CDR2: SGHRS and YFSETQ. CDR3 sequence: CASSLIAGGSVNTEAFF. The CDR3 bases are TGCGCCAGCAGCTTGATAGCAGGGGGTTCGGTGAACACTGAAGCTTTCTTT.

The chain carries TRBV9 and TRBJ2-7, with D perhaps matching TRBD2 (7 bases). This CDR3 spans 14 amino acids. CDR1 is SGDLS and CDR2 is YYNGEE in the germline V gene. V lost 0 bases and J 7 bases, leaving 14 bases between the germline ends. The CDR3 loop is CASSVVPGEGEQYF. The CDR3 DNA sequence: TGTGCCAGCAGCGTAGTACCAGGGGAGGGGGAGCAGTACTTC.

The chain links TRBV5-1 to TRBJ2-7, with 8 bases lining up with TRBD2. J gave up 2 bases and V 2 bases, and 12 bases lay outside the gene matches. Germline CDR1 and CDR2: SGHRS and YFSETQ. The CDR3 has 17 amino acids. The CDR3: CASSLRDSGEVTYEQYF. The CDR3 bases are TGCGCCAGCAGCTTAAGGGATAGCGGGGAAGTCACCTACGAGCAGTACTTC.

The V call is TRBV2, the J call TRBJ2-2, with 14 bases matching TRBD2. Looked up from germline, CDR1 is SNHLY and CDR2 is FYNNEI. Trimming at V came to 7 bases and at J to 4 bases, leaving 11 bases not matched to a gene. This CDR3 region has 18 residues. The CDR3 DNA sequence: TGTGCCAGCATCCTGACTAGCGGGGGGGCCGGGGGCACCGGGGAGCTGTTTTTT. Translated, it gives CASILTSGGAGGTGELFF.

The rearrangement joins TRBV28 to TRBJ2-4; D possibly uses TRBD1 or TRBD2 (5 bases each). Germline CDR1 and CDR2: MDHEN and SYDVKM. The CDR3 runs to 15 residues. The V gene lost 1 base and the J gene lost 3 bases, with 10 bases spanning the gap. CDR3 in amino acids: CASSLFRDGKNIQYF. The CDR3 DNA reads as TGTGCCAGCAGTTTATTCCGGGACGGCAAAAACATTCAGTACTTC.

V and J are TRBV5-3 and TRBJ2-3; D gene uncertain. TRBV5-3 is designated an ORF whose function remains uncertain. With 4 bases removed from V and 4 bases from J, the gap between germline ends came to 4 bases. The CDR3 runs to 11 residues. CDR3 DNA sequence: TGTGCCAGAAGCCGGGCAGATACGCAGTATTTT. It encodes CARSRADTQYF.

J is TRBJ2-7 and V is TRBV6-6, with 8 bases lining up with TRBD1. There are 13 residues in the CDR3. V trimming: 4 bases; J trimming: 5 bases; junction bases outside the gene matches: 4. Germline assignment: CDR1 MNHNY and CDR2 SVGAGI (reference sequence). The CDR3 sequence: CASSSDREDEQYF. The CDR3 nucleotides read TGTGCCAGCAGTTCGGACAGGGAAGACGAGCAGTACTTC.

This clone has only one observation. The V call is TRBV19, the J call TRBJ1-4; no definite D call. Germline V gene lookup returns CDR1 LNHDA and CDR2 SQIVND (reference sequence). CDR3 size: 14 residues. Trimming stripped 9 bases from V and 8 bases from J, with 19 bases between. CDR3 in amino acids: CARPPCGAREKLFF. As DNA, the CDR3 is TGTGCCAGACCCCCCTGTGGAGCGAGGGAAAAACTGTTTTTT.

The chain recombines TRBV6-4 with TRBJ1-1; 7 bases line up with TRBD1. V was pared by 6 bases and J by 0 bases, with 4 bases of the junction left unmatched. Per germline, CDR1 MRHNA and CDR2 SNTAGT. The CDR3 contains 14 residues. CDR3 sequence: CASRGGGMNTEAFF. CDR3 nucleotides: TGTGCCAGCAGAGGAGGGGGCATGAACACTGAAGCTTTCTTT.

This clone was counted once. The chain employs TRBV28 and TRBJ1-1, with D perhaps TRBD1 (5 bases). V was clipped by 6 bases and J by 3 bases, with 17 bases between them. This CDR3 region has 15 residues. Germline CDR1 MDHEN, CDR2 SYDVKM. CDR3 amino acids: CASSYYGRGHTEAFF. DNA of the CDR3: TGTGCCAGCAGCTACTACGGGCGGGGCCACACTGAAGCTTTCTTT.

This CDR3 reads CASSLGDSRDEQFF. The CDR3 DNA sequence: TGTGCCAGCAGCTTAGGTGACAGCCGGGATGAGCAGTTCTTC. The V and J genes are TRBV7-2 and TRBJ2-1, with D tentatively TRBD1 (5 bases). This CDR3 is 14 amino acids long. V lost 1 base and J 8 bases, leaving 12 bases between the germline ends. CDR1 and CDR2 (germline): SGHTA, FQGNSA.

Of note for this clone: Distinct nucleotide sequences in the sample also encode this CDR3. The genes are TRBV25-1 and TRBJ1-1; D might be TRBD1 (6 bases). The CDR3 totals 15 residues. Trimming left V 1 base short and J 0 bases short, with 9 bases between. Germline CDR1 is MGHDK and CDR2 is SYGVNS. CDR3 DNA: TGTGCCAGCAGTGAATTAGCAGGGGTGAACACTGAAGCTTTCTTT. It is translated as CASSELAGVNTEAFF.

The chain links TRBV6-5 to TRBJ1-1, with TRBD1 as a possible D gene (6 bases). The CDR3 is 16 residues long. Germline-derived CDR1 and CDR2 are MNHEY and SVGAGI. V was trimmed by 0 bases and J by 2 bases, leaving 13 bases between them. In nucleotides, the CDR3 is TGTGCCAGCAGTTACTCCGGGGGGCGACCTAACACTGAAGCTTTCTTT. Amino acid sequence: CASSYSGGRPNTEAFF.

V is TRBV4-2 and J is TRBJ1-3; 8 bases agree with TRBD1. Trimming removed 3 bases from V and 11 bases from J; junction bases left unmatched: 12. Germline-derived CDR1 and CDR2 are LGHNA and YNFKEQ. The CDR3 runs 15 residues. The CDR3 reads CASSQVQGEAGSIYF. CDR3 bases: TGTGCCAGCAGCCAGGTACAGGGGGAAGCTGGCTCCATATATTTT.

The J gene is TRBJ2-1, the V gene TRBV29-1; no clear D. Trimming stripped 4 bases from V and 8 bases from J, with 6 bases between. The CDR3 spans 10 residues. CDR1 is SQVTM and CDR2 is ANQGSEA in the germline V gene. CDR3: CSVGAHEQFF. The CDR3 nucleotides are TGCAGCGTTGGAGCGCATGAGCAGTTCTTC.

The chain carries TRBV19 and TRBJ1-1, with 7 bases fitting TRBD1. Losses at the gene ends were 8 bases for V and 6 bases for J; bases not matched to a gene: 12. The CDR3 runs to 14 residues. The germline V gene has CDR1 LNHDA and CDR2 SQIVND (reference sequence). CDR3 nucleotides: TGTGCCAGTCAAATCGATACAGGGGTCGCTGAAGCTTTCTTT. Its translation is CASQIDTGVAEAFF.

A few counts support this clone. The rearrangement joins TRBV5-4 to TRBJ1-4; TRBD1 is a possible D gene (5 bases). Trimming cost V 4 bases and J 3 bases, with 19 bases left between them. The CDR3 sequence is 17 residues long. Germline CDR1 reads SGHNT; CDR2 reads YYREEE (reference sequence). DNA of the CDR3: TGTGCCAGCAGCGAACCCGGGACCCCGGGGGCTAATGAAAAACTGTTTTTT. Translation gives CASSEPGTPGANEKLFF.

This chain connects TRBV28 to TRBJ2-7; D might be TRBD2 (6 bases). Looked up from germline, CDR1 is MDHEN and CDR2 is SYDVKM. V gave up 5 bases and J gave up 4 bases, with 15 bases separating them. The CDR3 has 14 amino acids. The CDR3 sequence is CASSRAGGMYEQYF. In nucleotides, the CDR3 is TGTGCCAGCAGTAGGGCTGGGGGGATGTACGAGCAGTACTTC.

The chain employs TRBV12-5 and TRBJ1-2, with D maybe TRBD1 (5 bases). V was shortened by 6 bases and J by 7 bases, with 15 bases between the two germline ends. The V gene's germline CDR1 is LGHNT and CDR2 FRNRAP. The CDR3 covers 13 residues. The DNA for the CDR3 is TGTGCTAGTGGGGCAGGGAGACTTGGTGGCTACACCTTC. It encodes CASGAGRLGGYTF.

This chain joins TRBV7-2 and TRBJ2-3; 10 nucleotides line up with TRBD2. The CDR3 loop spans 20 amino acids. After removal of 0 bases from V and 2 bases from J, the junction contained 14 bases not matched to a gene. CDR1 is SGHTA and CDR2 is FQGNSA in the germline V gene. The CDR3 bases are TGTGCCAGCAGCTTAGCGGCTAGCGGGGGAGCTGGCCCACCCACAGATACGCAGTATTTT. It is translated as CASSLAASGGAGPPTDTQYF.

This clone was observed a handful of times. J is TRBJ2-7 and V is TRBV5-1; D perhaps matches TRBD1 (6 bases). Trimming removed 2 bases from V and 7 bases from J, with 10 bases in between. The CDR3 extends over 12 amino acids. CDR1 is SGHRS, CDR2 YFSETQ, per germline. The CDR3 DNA sequence: TGCGCCAGCAGCTTAACAGGGAATGAGCAGTACTTC. This gives the protein CASSLTGNEQYF.

This chain links TRBV20-1 with TRBJ2-5; D unclear. The J call may be faulty, since TRBJ2-7 better matches the DNA end. Germline V gene sequence: CDR1 DFQATT, CDR2 SNEGSKA (reference sequence). The CDR3 extends over 11 amino acids. As DNA, the CDR3 is TGCAGTGCTAGCGGAGCCTACGAGCAGTACTTC. Its translation is CSASGAYEQYF.

This chain connects TRBV2 to TRBJ1-1; no clear D. V lost 7 bases and J 1 base, leaving 16 bases between the germline ends. The CDR3 has 15 amino acids. Germline V gives CDR1 SNHLY, CDR2 FYNNEI. CDR3 region: CASTEEGYQNTEAFF. CDR3 coding DNA: TGTGCCAGCACCGAAGAGGGCTATCAGAACACTGAAGCTTTCTTT.

The CDR3 is CASSPEGRLGYTF. Here the CDR3 DNA reads TGCGCCAGCAGCCCCGAGGGGCGACTTGGCTACACCTTC. J is TRBJ1-2 and V is TRBV5-1; weak D call: TRBD1 (5 bases). There are 13 residues in the CDR3. Germline V lookup: CDR1 SGHRS, CDR2 YFSETQ. Trimming took 4 bases from V and 7 from J, leaving 14 bases between them.